This T cell receptor (beta chain) stems from a study of T cell responses to AZD1222 COVID-19 vaccine. Study-level results: In a largely white British group with more females than males, clonal diversity was possibly underestimated. Spike-specific TCR breadth and depth rose after two AZD1222 doses. In all cases, repertoires were sampled only after the peak T cell response. Across the whole spike, CD4 TCRs peaked at regions 160-218 and 743-854.

About this clone itself: Its antigen remains unidentified.

This CDR3 is 16 amino acids long. V shed 4 bases and J shed 4 bases, with 18 bases lying between them. The germline gives CDR1 SGDLS, CDR2 YYNGEE. The data were produced by immunoSEQ multiplex PCR, yet TCRdb's version contains in-frame clones alone and is incomplete. Of 110,000 or so clones in the sample, around nine tenths are singletons; the top ten hold roughly an eighth. The sequence came from an adult in good health. The starting material was peripheral blood, obtained on day 0 of AZD1222 vaccination. The gene calls are TRBV9 and TRBJ1-3; D perhaps matches TRBD1 (6 bases). Here the CDR3 reads CASSSGQSALGNTIYF. CDR3 bases: TGTGCCAGCAGCTCTGGACAGTCAGCTCTCGGAAACACCATATATTTT. Supplemented by reference TRBV9 and TRBJ1-3, the full variable domain reads DSGVTQTPKHLITATGQRVTLRCSPRSGDLSVYWYQQSLDQGLQFLIQYYNGEERAKGNILERFSAQQFPDLHSELNLSSLELGDSALYFCASSSGQSALGNTIYFGEGSWLTVV.